A selection of T cell receptor beta chains follows, all from one sample in a study of regulatory T cells in long-lasting Graves disease. TCRdb called the multiplex PCR reads again in MiXCR, with one record for every CDR3 protein. The sample includes about 560,000 distinct CDR3 sequences, 15% to 20% seen only once; the top ten take around 12%. This sample was also put to use in a study of T cells in Graves' hyperthyroidism and ophthalmopathy.

The sample here was peripheral blood mononuclear cells (PBMCs), taken at new diagnosis, from a patient treated with antithyroid drugs. Every receptor here comes from a young man with Graves disease. Both conserved end residues are part of each CDR3. Each record gives: clone size, V gene, D gene, J gene, CDR3 protein, CDR3 DNA. The D gene is left open where the match is weak. Size tells how often a clone was seen (once, few, many) or the class of an expanded clone, and some rows leave it out.

>many|TRBV12-3/TRBV12-4|.|TRBJ1-2
CASSLDTSENYGYTF
TGTGCCAGCAGTTTAGATACCAGTGAGAACTATGGCTACACCTTC
>many|TRBV30|.|TRBJ2-1
CAWSLGFGAKGNEQFF
TGTGCCTGGAGTCTCGGTTTCGGGGCCAAGGGCAATGAGCAGTTCTTC
>few|TRBV24-1|.|TRBJ2-4
CATSDPTQGEPKNIQYF
TGTGCCACCAGTGACCCAACTCAAGGGGAACCCAAAAACATTCAGTACTTC
>.|TRBV20-1|.|TRBJ1-1
CSAPTWGSRGNTEAFF
TGCAGTGCTCCGACCTGGGGCAGTCGGGGGAACACTGAAGCTTTCTTT
>.|TRBV5-6|.|TRBJ2-5
CASSPRQGRTQYF
TGTGCCAGCAGCCCCCGTCAGGGAAGGACCCAGTACTTC
>many|TRBV24-1|.|TRBJ2-5
CATSDYQETQYF
TGTGCCACCAGTGACTACCAAGAGACCCAGTACTTC
>many|TRBV7-3|.|TRBJ2-1
CASSRLGPYNEQFF
TGTGCCAGCAGCCGACTAGGGCCTTACAATGAGCAGTTCTTC
>many|TRBV9|.|TRBJ2-1
CASSVEGYNEQFF
TGTGCCAGCAGCGTTGAGGGGTACAATGAGCAGTTCTTC
>.|TRBV18|TRBD2|TRBJ2-3
CASSRASGSDTQYF
TGTGCCAGCTCACGGGCTAGCGGGTCAGATACGCAGTATTTT
>.|TRBV5-4|.|TRBJ1-3
CASSLGRTDTIYF
TGTGCCAGCAGCTTGGGACGGACCGACACCATATATTTT
>.|TRBV7-2|.|TRBJ2-2
CASSLAAGLVTGELFF
TGTGCCAGCAGCTTAGCGGCCGGACTCGTCACCGGGGAGCTGTTTTTT
>few|TRBV28|TRBD2|TRBJ2-2
CASSRSSGRTGELFF
TGTGCCAGCAGCCGGTCGAGCGGGAGAACCGGGGAGCTGTTTTTT
>many|TRBV11-3|TRBD1|TRBJ2-5
CASSLGVGTGGEETQYF
TGTGCCAGCAGCTTAGGCGTTGGGACAGGGGGCGAAGAGACCCAGTACTTC
>.|TRBV11-2|.|TRBJ2-3
CASSLVGQGRLKKTQYF
TGTGCCAGCAGCTTAGTAGGGCAGGGGAGGTTAAAGAAAACGCAGTATTTT
>.|TRBV12-3/TRBV12-4|TRBD2|TRBJ2-3
CASSFSGSSDTQYF
TGTGCCAGCAGTTTTAGCGGGAGTTCAGATACGCAGTATTTT
>.|TRBV3-1|.|TRBJ2-7
CASSQGGQVIYEQYF
TGTGCCAGCAGCCAGGGGGGTCAGGTGATCTACGAGCAGTACTTC
>many|TRBV20-1|TRBD1|TRBJ2-5
CSAGSSGQSTSGTQYF
TGCAGTGCGGGGTCCTCGGGACAGTCCACCTCGGGGACCCAGTACTTC
>.|TRBV28|.|TRBJ2-3
CATKTVRGPGRVDTQYF
TGTGCCACCAAGACGGTGAGAGGCCCTGGGCGGGTAGATACGCAGTATTTT
>.|TRBV5-1|.|TRBJ1-1
CASSTDRRENTEAFF
TGCGCCAGCAGCACCGACAGGCGAGAGAACACTGAAGCTTTCTTT
>many|TRBV2|.|TRBJ2-1
CASRVLGSYNEQFF
TGTGCCAGCAGAGTCTTAGGCTCCTACAATGAGCAGTTCTTC
>many|TRBV3-1|.|TRBJ2-1
CASSQVAEQFF
TGTGCCAGCAGCCAAGTAGCGGAGCAGTTCTTC
>many|TRBV11-3|.|TRBJ2-1
CASSVTQGGRLFF
TGTGCCAGCAGCGTAACACAGGGAGGAAGGTTGTTCTTC
>.|TRBV10-2|.|TRBJ2-1
CASSGFSGVGGSEQFF
TGCGCCAGCAGTGGATTTAGTGGGGTAGGGGGTAGTGAGCAGTTCTTC